This TCR beta chain came from a study of blood T cell repertoires in COVID-19. Across the whole study: The study drew acute and convalescent COVID-19 samples from the United States, Italy and Spain. The analysed material was cDNA or gDNA that came from T cells, B-cell-depleted T cells, or PBMCs.

Under the authors' procedure: Amplification of reference gene primers provided the estimated nucleated cell counts. Sequenced by immunoSEQ multiplex PCR; TCRdb stores in-frame clones only, minus some. That table gives V, J and clone size, and the DNA gave D and trimming. The data contain 150,000 to 200,000 clones, 75% to 90% of them singletons. The germline CDR1 and CDR2 sequences are SNHLY and FYNNEI. This CDR3 contains 15 residues. The trim removed 7 bases at V and 1 base at J, leaving 6 bases unmatched. The chain links TRBV2 to TRBJ1-5; 8 nucleotides agree with TRBD1. What was sequenced was peripheral blood. The TCR was taken from a human donor with active or convalescent COVID-19. The donor label of this sample is uncertain. This CDR3 is CASKSTGGSNQPQHF. Written as DNA, the CDR3 is TGTGCCAGCAAGAGCACAGGGGGAAGCAATCAGCCCCAGCATTTT.